This T cell receptor (beta chain) was identified during a study of cytomegalovirus exposure and HLA in healthy donors. This clone was observed once. Germline CDR1 is SGHNT and CDR2 is YYREEE (reference sequence). V shed 3 bases, J shed 5 bases, and the junction held 6 bases outside the gene matches. The length of the CDR3 is 15 residues. The PCR ran on 60 Vbeta and 13 Jbeta primers. Produced via immunoSEQ multiplex PCR; TCRdb's table is partial and in-frame only. Seen here are about 96,000 clones, approximately 75% observed once, and the top ten hold 14%. The receptor's source is a woman in her seventies in good health and CMV-seropositive. This chain links TRBV5-4 with TRBJ2-7; 12 nucleotides line up with TRBD1. Sequences were obtained from PBMCs. CDR3 residues: CASSSVGTGGNEQYF. The CDR3 nucleotides read TGTGCCAGCAGCTCCGTAGGGACAGGGGGCAACGAGCAGTACTTC. Variable domain in full (rest from reference TRBV5-4 and TRBJ2-7): ETGVTQSPTHLIKTRGQQVTLRCSSQSGHNTVSWYQQALGQGPQFIFQYYREEENGRGNFPPRFSGLQFPNYSSELNVNALELDDSALYLCASSSVGTGGNEQYFGPGTRLTVT.